This T cell receptor (beta chain) was identified in a study of a mutant IDH1 vaccine in newly diagnosed glioma. As concerns this clone: The antigen remains unidentified.

This table comes from immunoSEQ multiplex PCR, and its TCRdb copy is limited to in-frame clones, with some not included. Of tens of thousands of clones in the sample, approximately 82% were seen once. Documented time point: week 47, end of study. The content of each vaccine dose was 300 ug of mutant IDH1 20-mer peptide, and topical imiquimod accompanied it. V lost 6 bases, J lost 0 bases, and 8 bases lay in between. The CDR3 is 13 amino acids. CDR1 is MNHNY and CDR2 is SVGAGI in the germline V gene (reference sequence). Here the sequenced sample was PBMCs, taken from a glioma patient whose treatment included an IDH1 peptide vaccine. The source is a young man with glioma. Some clones in this sample may be carry-over from other donors' samples. J is TRBJ1-1 and V is TRBV6-6; D not certain. CDR3 in amino acids: CASRLGLNTEAFF. As DNA, the CDR3 is TGTGCCAGCAGGCTGGGGTTGAACACTGAAGCTTTCTTT.